Below are 14 T cell receptor beta chains sequenced from a single sample in a study of response to subunit inactivated influenza vaccine. One entry per CDR3 protein, called by TCRdb with MiXCR from the RT-PCR reads. The data contain some 850,000 distinct CDR3 sequences, around a sixth of them singletons. Sequenced material: PBMCs from blood, taken approximately 5 days after vaccination. The receptors were sampled from a man aged 45-60 years who received an inactivated influenza vaccine.

This clonotype was detected only a few times. The V call is TRBV6-4, the J call TRBJ1-2; D unclear. Trimming took 3 bases from V and 5 from J, leaving 25 bases between them. Germline V gene data show CDR1 as MRHNA and CDR2 as SNTAGT. This CDR3 is built from 18 residues. As DNA, the CDR3 is TGTGCCAGCAGTGATACTGTCCCCCCTTATACAAGTCCTTATGGCTACACCTTC. Protein sequence: CASSDTVPPYTSPYGYTF.

The chain uses TRBV24-1 and TRBJ2-1; possibly TRBD1 or TRBD2 for D (6 bases each). CDR3 length: 13 residues. Looked up from germline, CDR1 is KGHDR and CDR2 is SFDVKD. V was cut by 4 bases and J by 6 bases, with 9 bases left in between. The CDR3, as DNA: TGTGCCACCAGTGACGGGGGCCTCAATGAGCAGTTCTTC. Protein: CATSDGGLNEQFF.

This chain connects TRBV5-6 to TRBJ2-1, with 13 nucleotides matching TRBD2. V lost 4 bases and J lost 1; bases outside the gene matches: 5. The CDR3 totals 17 residues. Per the germline V gene, CDR1 is SGHDT and CDR2 is YYEEEE. CDR3 protein: CASSRGLAGVSYNEQFF. Here the CDR3 DNA reads TGTGCCAGCAGCCGAGGACTAGCGGGAGTATCCTACAATGAGCAGTTCTTC. Looking up the rest from reference TRBV5-6 and TRBJ2-1 gives the full variable domain: DAGVTQSPTHLIKTRGQQVTLRCSPKSGHDTVSWYQQALGQGPQFIFQYYEEEERQRGNFPDRFSGHQFPNYSSELNVNALLLGDSALYLCASSRGLAGVSYNEQFFGPGTRLTVL.

This rearrangement joins TRBV19 to TRBJ2-5, with TRBD2 matching 9 bases. Looked up from germline, CDR1 is LNHDA and CDR2 is SQIVND (reference sequence). The CDR3 has 14 residues. Unmatched junction bases numbered 7, after V lost 6 bases and J lost 5 bases. In nucleotides, the CDR3 is TGTGCCAGTAGCCCTAGCGGGGTTGGGGAGACCCAGTACTTC. Protein product: CASSPSGVGETQYF.

The genes are TRBV5-5 and TRBJ2-1; D is undetermined. The CDR3 spans 16 residues. The V end was cut by 5 bases, the J end by 0 bases, with 15 bases between. Germline CDR1 SGHKS, CDR2 YYEKEE (reference sequence). This CDR3 reads CASSHAQWTSYNEQFF. The CDR3 DNA sequence: TGTGCCAGCAGTCACGCACAGTGGACCTCCTACAATGAGCAGTTCTTC.

This clonotype was recorded many times. The chain links TRBV15 to TRBJ2-5; 8 bases line up with TRBD1. Germline CDR1 and CDR2: LNHNV and YYDKDF (reference sequence). The length of the CDR3 is 15 residues. J lost 6 bases, V lost 3 bases, and 9 bases had no gene match. CDR3 residues: CATSSGGTGDKTQYF. For the CDR3, the DNA is TGTGCCACCAGCAGTGGGGGGACAGGTGACAAGACCCAGTACTTC.

This rearrangement joins TRBV20-1 to TRBJ2-3; 11 bases line up with TRBD2. Germline CDR1 reads DFQATT; CDR2 reads SNEGSKA (reference sequence). V lost 5 bases, J lost 3 bases, and 7 bases stayed unmatched. The CDR3 spans 15 residues. The CDR3 region has the DNA TGCAGTGCTCTGAAACTAGCGGGGGTAACAGATACGCAGTATTTT. This encodes CSALKLAGVTDTQYF.

This clonotype has only a few counts. This chain joins TRBV30 and TRBJ1-1; the match to TRBD1 covers 7 bases. This CDR3 comprises 13 residues. CDR1 and CDR2 from the germline V gene are GTSNPN and SVGIG (reference sequence). Trimming took 4 bases from V and 4 from J; bases not matched to a gene: 6. The CDR3 sequence: CAWNRGKFTEAFF. Written as DNA, the CDR3 is TGTGCCTGGAACAGGGGAAAATTCACTGAAGCTTTCTTT.

V and J are TRBV6-2 or TRBV6-3 and TRBJ2-3; the D gene is possibly TRBD1 (6 bases). From germline, CDR1 is MNHEY and CDR2 SVGEGT. The CDR3 is made up of 15 amino acids. V was pared by 4 bases and J by 5 bases, with 16 bases between. The CDR3 loop is CASSFETGTGDTQYF. CDR3 coding DNA: TGTGCCAGCAGTTTTGAGACAGGAACTGGAGATACGCAGTATTTT.

This clonotype was picked up a small number of times. The chain links TRBV20-1 to TRBJ2-3; 12 bases agree with TRBD2. The CDR3 covers 15 residues. The trim removed 5 bases at V and 2 bases at J, leaving 5 bases unmatched. Germline loops: CDR1 DFQATT, CDR2 SNEGSKA (reference sequence). The CDR3 DNA is TGCAGTGCTTGGGCTAGCGGGAGGGACACAGATACGCAGTATTTT. It translates to CSAWASGRDTDTQYF.

The V gene is TRBV5-1, the J gene TRBJ2-2, with D possibly being TRBD1 (5 bases). The germline V gene has CDR1 SGHRS and CDR2 YFSETQ. Trimming took off 4 bases at V and 6 bases at J, with 16 bases between the two ends. CDR3 size: 15 residues. CDR3 sequence (DNA): TGCGCCAGCAGCCTGACGCAGGGTGTCTCCGGGGAGCTGTTTTTT. Its translation: CASSLTQGVSGELFF. The whole variable domain, filled in from reference TRBV5-1 and TRBJ2-2, reads KAGVTQTPRYLIKTRGQQVTLSCSPISGHRSVSWYQQTPGQGLQFLFEYFSETQRNKGNFPGRFSGRQFSNSRSEMNVSTLELGDSALYLCASSLTQGVSGELFFGEGSRLTVL.

This clonotype was seen only a few times. The chain joins TRBV28 to TRBJ2-7; 7 bases line up with TRBD1. This CDR3 contains 14 residues. In germline, CDR1 is MDHEN, CDR2 SYDVKM. V was clipped by 4 bases and J by 4 bases; unmatched bases: 7. The CDR3 DNA sequence: TGTGCCAGCAGTTCTGTAGGGGGCCCTTACGAGCAGTACTTC. Protein product: CASSSVGGPYEQYF.

The J gene is TRBJ1-5, the V gene TRBV4-3; the match to TRBD1 covers 11 bases. Germline V gene data show CDR1 as LGHNA and CDR2 as YSLEER. J lost 7 bases, V lost 4 bases, and 3 bases had no gene match. The CDR3 spans 14 residues. The CDR3 region has the DNA TGCGCCAGCAGCCGGGACAGGGGGGTCCAGCCCCAGCATTTT. This encodes CASSRDRGVQPQHF.

This clonotype showed up many times. This chain connects TRBV20-1 to TRBJ2-7; the match to TRBD1 covers 8 bases. The CDR3 consists of 13 residues. Germline V gene sequence: CDR1 DFQATT, CDR2 SNEGSKA (reference sequence). The CDR3 loop is CSARDRNSYEQYF. The CDR3 nucleotides read TGCAGCGCAAGGGACAGGAACTCCTACGAGCAGTACTTC.